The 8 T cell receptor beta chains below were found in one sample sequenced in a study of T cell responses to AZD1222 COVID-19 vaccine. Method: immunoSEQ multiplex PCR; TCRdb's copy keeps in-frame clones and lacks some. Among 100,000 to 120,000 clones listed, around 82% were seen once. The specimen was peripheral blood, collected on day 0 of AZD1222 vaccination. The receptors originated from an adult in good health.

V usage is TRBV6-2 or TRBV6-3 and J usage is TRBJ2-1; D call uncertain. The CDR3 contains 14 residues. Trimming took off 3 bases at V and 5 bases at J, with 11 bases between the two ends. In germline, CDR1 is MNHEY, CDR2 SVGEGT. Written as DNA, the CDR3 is TGTGCCAGCAGTTATCGACTGGCCCACAATGAGCAGTTCTTC. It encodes CASSYRLAHNEQFF.

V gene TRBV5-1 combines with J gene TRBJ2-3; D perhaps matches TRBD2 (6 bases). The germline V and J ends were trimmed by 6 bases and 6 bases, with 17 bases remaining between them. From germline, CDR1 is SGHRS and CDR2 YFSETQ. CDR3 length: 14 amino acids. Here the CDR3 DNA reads TGCGCCAGCACCCCTGGGGTAGCGGTGGATACGCAGTATTTT. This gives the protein CASTPGVAVDTQYF.

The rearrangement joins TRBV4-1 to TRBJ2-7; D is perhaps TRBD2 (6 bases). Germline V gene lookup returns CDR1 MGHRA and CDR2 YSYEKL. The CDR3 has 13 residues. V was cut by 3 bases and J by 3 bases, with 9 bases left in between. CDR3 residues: CASSQEGDYEQYF. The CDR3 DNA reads TGCGCCAGCAGCCAGGAGGGTGACTACGAGCAGTACTTC.

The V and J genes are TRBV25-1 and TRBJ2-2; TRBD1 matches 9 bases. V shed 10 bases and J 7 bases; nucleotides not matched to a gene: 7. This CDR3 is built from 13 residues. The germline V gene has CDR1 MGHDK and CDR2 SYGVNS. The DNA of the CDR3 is TGTGCCATCGGGGACAGGGCGAACGGGGAGCTGTTTTTT. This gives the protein CAIGDRANGELFF.

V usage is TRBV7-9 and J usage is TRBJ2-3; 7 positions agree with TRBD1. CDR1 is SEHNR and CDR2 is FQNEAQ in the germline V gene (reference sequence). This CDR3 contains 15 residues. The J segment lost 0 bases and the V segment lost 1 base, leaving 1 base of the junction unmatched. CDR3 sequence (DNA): TGTGCCAGCAGCTTAGTACAGGGGAGCACAGATACGCAGTATTTT. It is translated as CASSLVQGSTDTQYF.

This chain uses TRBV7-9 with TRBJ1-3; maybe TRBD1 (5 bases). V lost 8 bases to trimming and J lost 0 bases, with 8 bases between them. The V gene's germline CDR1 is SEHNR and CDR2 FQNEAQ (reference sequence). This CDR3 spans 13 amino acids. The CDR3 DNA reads TGTGCCAGCGCTGGGGGCTCTGGAAACACCATATATTTT. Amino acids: CASAGGSGNTIYF.

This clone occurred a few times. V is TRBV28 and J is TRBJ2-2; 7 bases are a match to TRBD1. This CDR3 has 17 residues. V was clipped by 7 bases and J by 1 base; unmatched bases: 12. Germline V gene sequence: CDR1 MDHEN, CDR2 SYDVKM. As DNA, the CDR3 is TGTGCCAGCACGATTAATACCGGGACAGAGAACACCGGGGAGCTGTTTTTT. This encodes CASTINTGTENTGELFF.

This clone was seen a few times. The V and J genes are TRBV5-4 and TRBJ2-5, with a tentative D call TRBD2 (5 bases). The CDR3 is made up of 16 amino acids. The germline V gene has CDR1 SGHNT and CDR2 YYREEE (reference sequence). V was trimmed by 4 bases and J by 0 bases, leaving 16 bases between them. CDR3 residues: CASSPTAGYYQETQYF. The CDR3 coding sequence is TGTGCCAGCAGCCCGACGGCGGGCTACTACCAAGAGACCCAGTACTTC.